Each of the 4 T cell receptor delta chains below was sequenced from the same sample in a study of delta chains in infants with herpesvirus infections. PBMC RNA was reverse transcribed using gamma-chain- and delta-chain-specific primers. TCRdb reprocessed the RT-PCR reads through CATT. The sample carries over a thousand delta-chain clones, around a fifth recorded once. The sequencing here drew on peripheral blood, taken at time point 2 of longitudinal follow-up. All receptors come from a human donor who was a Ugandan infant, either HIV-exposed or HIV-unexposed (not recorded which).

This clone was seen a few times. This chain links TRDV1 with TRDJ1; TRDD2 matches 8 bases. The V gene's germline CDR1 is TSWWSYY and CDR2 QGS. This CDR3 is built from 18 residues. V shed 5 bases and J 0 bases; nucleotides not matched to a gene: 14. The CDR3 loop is CALGNTSYHKSHTDKLIF. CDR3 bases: TGTGCTCTTGGGAATACTTCCTACCACAAGTCACACACCGATAAACTCATCTTT.

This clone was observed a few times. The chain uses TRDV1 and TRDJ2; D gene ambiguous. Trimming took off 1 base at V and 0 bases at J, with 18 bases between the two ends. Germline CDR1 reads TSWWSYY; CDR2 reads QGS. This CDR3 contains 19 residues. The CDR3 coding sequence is TGTGCTCTTGGGGAACCCCCCCCAACAATACCCGCTTTGACAGCACAACTCTTCTTT. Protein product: CALGEPPPTIPALTAQLFF.

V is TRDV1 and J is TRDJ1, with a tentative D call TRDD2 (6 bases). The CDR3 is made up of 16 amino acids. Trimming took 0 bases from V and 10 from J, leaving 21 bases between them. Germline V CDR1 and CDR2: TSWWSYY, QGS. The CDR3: CALGELGFLSARRLIF. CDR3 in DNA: TGTGCTCTTGGGGAACTAGGCTTCCTTTCCGCCAGGCGACTCATCTTT.

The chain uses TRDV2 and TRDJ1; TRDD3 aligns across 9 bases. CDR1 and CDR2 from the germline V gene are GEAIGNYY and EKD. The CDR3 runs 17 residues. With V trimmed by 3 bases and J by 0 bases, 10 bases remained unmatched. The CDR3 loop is CACDAFLGDPHTDKLIF. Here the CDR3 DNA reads TGTGCCTGTGACGCTTTCCTGGGGGATCCGCACACCGATAAACTCATCTTT.